The 32 T cell receptor beta chains presented below share a single source sample, sequenced in a study of T cells after yellow fever vaccination. TCRdb re-called the 5' RACE reads through MiXCR, storing one row per CDR3 protein. In the table there are about 320,000 distinct CDR3 sequences, about 4.5% of which are singletons. Sequenced material: PBMCs, taken 15 days after the yellow fever booster vaccination. The source of these receptors is a man aged 18 to 30 who received the YFV17D yellow fever vaccine.

The genes are TRBV5-4 and TRBJ2-1; 8 bases map to TRBD2. The CDR3 sequence is 15 residues long. CDR1 SGHNT and CDR2 YYREEE come from the germline V gene (reference sequence). After removal of 4 bases from V and 5 bases from J, the junction contained 8 bases not matched to a gene. The DNA for the CDR3 is TGTGCCAGCAGCCCTAGGACGGGAGGGCACAATGAGCAGTTCTTC. It encodes CASSPRTGGHNEQFF. Full variable domain (missing parts from reference TRBV5-4 and TRBJ2-1): ETGVTQSPTHLIKTRGQQVTLRCSSQSGHNTVSWYQQALGQGPQFIFQYYREEENGRGNFPPRFSGLQFPNYSSELNVNALELDDSALYLCASSPRTGGHNEQFFGPGTRLTVL.

Here the CDR3 reads CASSWGGKEQYF. The CDR3 DNA sequence: TGTGCCAGCAGCTGGGGGGGGAAGGAGCAGTACTTC. V is TRBV12-3 or TRBV12-4 and J is TRBJ2-7, with 7 bases identical to TRBD2. J was trimmed by 7 bases and V by 6 bases; bases with no gene match: 6. CDR3 length: 12 residues.

This clonotype was recorded many times. The chain employs TRBV29-1 and TRBJ2-3; D ambiguous. Germline CDR1 is SQVTM and CDR2 is ANQGSEA. The CDR3 contains 10 residues. V dropped 6 bases and J dropped 5 bases, with 6 bases sitting between them. In DNA, the CDR3 is TGCAGCGTATCTGGAGATACGCAGTATTTT. Encoded protein: CSVSGDTQYF.

The V gene is TRBV6-2 or TRBV6-3, the J gene TRBJ2-1; TRBD1 might be the D (6 bases). Germline loops: CDR1 MNHEY, CDR2 SVGEGT. Trimming cost V 4 bases and J 2 bases, with 9 bases left between them. The CDR3 extends over 14 amino acids. For the CDR3, the DNA is TGTGCCAGCAGTTTAGGGACACCCTACAATGAGCAGTTCTTC. Its protein is CASSLGTPYNEQFF.

This clonotype has only a few counts. The chain joins TRBV3-1 to TRBJ1-4; D possibly corresponds to TRBD1 (6 bases). Trimming took off 3 bases at V and 4 bases at J, with 9 bases between the two ends. Germline assignment: CDR1 LGHDT and CDR2 YNNKEL (reference sequence). The CDR3 runs to 14 residues. The CDR3 loop is CASSHRDINEKLFF. The CDR3 DNA follows: TGTGCCAGCAGCCATCGGGACATTAATGAAAAACTGTTTTTT.

The rearrangement joins TRBV10-3 to TRBJ2-3, with 13 bases identical to TRBD2. Trimming took 7 bases from V and 6 from J; bases not matched to a gene: 16. The CDR3 runs 18 residues. In germline, CDR1 is ENHRY, CDR2 SYGVKD. The CDR3 here is CAITTSGGRATDADTQYF. The CDR3 DNA follows: TGTGCCATCACGACTAGCGGGGGGCGCGCCACGGACGCGGATACGCAGTATTTT.

This clonotype was seen repeatedly, ten times or more. The DNA for the CDR3 is TGCAGTGCTAGATCCACAGGGGTGGGCACTGAAGCTTTCTTT. Translating gives CSARSTGVGTEAFF. The J gene is TRBJ1-1, the V gene TRBV20-1; 7 nucleotides agree with TRBD1. CDR3 length equals 14 residues. Germline-derived CDR1 and CDR2 are DFQATT and SNEGSKA (reference sequence). The trim removed 2 bases at V and 4 bases at J, leaving 7 bases unmatched.

This clonotype was observed many times. The rearrangement links TRBV9 to TRBJ2-5; D gene uncertain. The CDR3 runs 13 residues. Trimming shortened V by 0 bases and J by 1 base, and 4 bases separated the two germline ends. Germline loops: CDR1 SGDLS, CDR2 YYNGEE. The CDR3 is CASSVDLQETQYF. In DNA, the CDR3 is TGTGCCAGCAGCGTAGACCTCCAAGAGACCCAGTACTTC.

This clonotype has a count of ten or more. V gene TRBV7-9 combines with J gene TRBJ1-1; perhaps TRBD1 as D (5 bases). The V end was cut by 5 bases, the J end by 5 bases, with 21 bases between. The CDR3 consists of 16 residues. Germline V gives CDR1 SEHNR, CDR2 FQNEAQ (reference sequence). This chain's CDR3 is CASSLTSGSGETEAFF. The CDR3 nucleotides read TGTGCCAGCAGCCTTACGTCAGGGAGTGGGGAAACTGAAGCTTTCTTT.

This clonotype was seen many times. The chain carries TRBV12-3 or TRBV12-4 and TRBJ2-5; 8 positions match TRBD2. The CDR3 extends over 14 amino acids. The junction had 0 bases not matched to a gene; V was cut back by 2 bases and J by 1 base. CDR3 nucleotides: TGTGCCAGCAGTTTAAGCGGGGGCCAAGAGACCCAGTACTTC. It codes for CASSLSGGQETQYF.

This clonotype was picked up a small number of times. The chain is built from TRBV28 and TRBJ2-7; 9 positions match TRBD1. The CDR3 is 14 residues long. Trimming at V came to 8 bases and at J to 4 bases, leaving 9 bases not matched to a gene. From germline, CDR1 is MDHEN and CDR2 SYDVKM. The DNA for the CDR3 is TGTGCCAGCGAAGGGACAGGGAACCCATACGAGCAGTACGTC. Amino acid sequence: CASEGTGNPYEQYV.

This clonotype was seen at least ten times. Here the CDR3 reads CASSQPVSDTEAFF. The DNA of the CDR3 is TGTGCCAGCAGCCAACCGGTTTCGGACACTGAAGCTTTCTTT. The chain joins TRBV7-9 to TRBJ1-1; D is ambiguous. Germline CDR1 is SEHNR and CDR2 is FQNEAQ (reference sequence). This CDR3 is built from 14 residues. Trimming removed 5 bases at V and 3 bases at J, with 13 bases between.

This chain uses TRBV12-3 or TRBV12-4 with TRBJ2-3, with 10 positions matching TRBD1. This CDR3 is 17 amino acids long. V was clipped by 5 bases and J by 5 bases; unmatched bases: 13. This chain's CDR3 is CASSPHRQGASEDTQYF. The CDR3 bases are TGTGCCAGCAGTCCCCATCGACAGGGGGCCAGTGAAGATACGCAGTATTTT.

This clonotype was counted between two and nine times. The CDR3, as DNA: TGTGCCAGCAGCCCTCCCCTGGGGGCTAGCGGGGGGTATAATGAGCAGTTCTTC. This codes for CASSPPLGASGGYNEQFF. The rearrangement links TRBV9 to TRBJ2-1; 11 nucleotides match TRBD2. J was trimmed by 7 bases and V by 4 bases; bases with no gene match: 16. Per the germline V gene, CDR1 is SGDLS and CDR2 is YYNGEE. CDR3 length equals 18 residues. The entire variable domain, with the rest obtained from reference TRBV9 and TRBJ2-1, is as follows: DSGVTQTPKHLITATGQRVTLRCSPRSGDLSVYWYQQSLDQGLQFLIQYYNGEERAKGNILERFSAQQFPDLHSELNLSSLELGDSALYFCASSPPLGASGGYNEQFFGPGTRLTVL.

In its sample, this clonotype was seen many times. V gene TRBV7-3 combines with J gene TRBJ2-3; maybe TRBD2 (7 bases). CDR1 and CDR2 (germline): SGHTA, FQGTGA. The CDR3 has 17 amino acids. V lost 2 bases and J lost 0, with 15 bases in between. DNA of the CDR3: TGTGCCAGCAGCTTATCCGGCGGGGGCTACAGCACAGATACGCAGTATTTT. Its protein is CASSLSGGGYSTDTQYF.

This clonotype appeared once. The rearrangement uses TRBV9 and TRBJ2-3; TRBD1 matches 8 bases. Per the germline V gene, CDR1 is SGDLS and CDR2 is YYNGEE. The CDR3 has 13 residues. V lost 7 bases and J lost 4; bases outside the gene matches: 5. The DNA of the CDR3 is TGTGCCAGCTGCCCGGGACAGGCAGATACGCAGTATTTT. This encodes CASCPGQADTQYF. The full variable domain, completed using reference TRBV9 and TRBJ2-3, is DSGVTQTPKHLITATGQRVTLRCSPRSGDLSVYWYQQSLDQGLQFLIQYYNGEERAKGNILERFSAQQFPDLHSELNLSSLELGDSALYFCASCPGQADTQYFGPGTRLTVL.

The table lists this clonotype with many counts. V usage is TRBV27 and J usage is TRBJ1-6, with unresolved D. V lost 7 bases and J 8 bases, leaving 18 bases between the germline ends. The germline CDR1 and CDR2 sequences are MNHEY and SMNVEV (reference sequence). This CDR3 region has 15 residues. DNA for the CDR3: TGTGCCAGCACCCCTGGGTTCGGGGTGGATTCACCCCTCCACTTT. Translation: CASTPGFGVDSPLHF.

This clonotype was observed at least ten times. The V and J genes are TRBV19 and TRBJ1-1; D gene ambiguous. This CDR3 has 11 residues. CDR1 and CDR2 from the germline V gene are LNHDA and SQIVND (reference sequence). V lost 6 bases to trimming and J lost 3 bases, with 5 bases between them. CDR3 DNA: TGTGCCAGTAGGGCAGACACTGAAGCTTTCTTT. This codes for CASRADTEAFF.

This clonotype was seen more than once but under ten times. This sequence joins TRBV2 and TRBJ1-5; perhaps TRBD1 as D (6 bases). Deletions cut 3 bases from V and 5 bases from J, with 11 bases between. This CDR3 has 14 residues. Germline V gives CDR1 SNHLY, CDR2 FYNNEI. The CDR3 sequence is CASSDLGGDQPQHF. CDR3 nucleotides: TGTGCCAGCAGTGATTTAGGGGGGGATCAGCCCCAGCATTTT.

This clonotype was observed at least ten times. The CDR3 nucleotides are TGCGCCAGCAGCCACCCACGGGGTGAGAGAAGCTACGAGCAGTACTTC. Its protein product is CASSHPRGERSYEQYF. J is TRBJ2-7 and V is TRBV4-1; TRBD2 is a possible D gene (5 bases). This CDR3 comprises 16 residues. CDR1 is MGHRA, CDR2 YSYEKL, per germline. Trimming removed 3 bases from V and 3 bases from J, with 18 bases in between.

The DNA for the CDR3 is TGTGCCAGCAGTCCAAGGACTAGCGGGGGGTTCACAGATACGCAGTATTTT. Amino acids: CASSPRTSGGFTDTQYF. V and J are TRBV12-3 or TRBV12-4 and TRBJ2-3; 14 nucleotides agree with TRBD2. The CDR3 sequence is 17 residues long. V dropped 5 bases and J dropped 2; count of bases not matched to a gene: 6.

The rearrangement joins TRBV4-2 to TRBJ1-5, with a weak D call TRBD1 (6 bases). The germline V gene encodes CDR1 LGHNA and CDR2 YNFKEQ. This CDR3 has 16 amino acids. Trimming stripped 0 bases from V and 7 bases from J, with 16 bases between. This CDR3 is CASSQDAGQTRQPQHF. CDR3 bases: TGTGCCAGCAGCCAAGATGCCGGACAGACCAGGCAGCCCCAGCATTTT.

J is TRBJ2-2 and V is TRBV6-6, with 7 bases aligning to TRBD2. Per germline, CDR1 MNHNY and CDR2 SVGAGI (reference sequence). J was trimmed by 4 bases and V by 6 bases; bases with no gene match: 11. The CDR3 is 16 residues long. In nucleotides, the CDR3 is TGTGCCAGCAGGCAGAGGCTGGGGAGGGGCACCGGGGAGCTGTTTTTT. This sequence encodes CASRQRLGRGTGELFF.

This clonotype appeared a few times. The chain recombines TRBV4-2 with TRBJ1-1; no clear D gene. Germline V CDR1 and CDR2: LGHNA, YNFKEQ. The ends were cut back, 1 base at V and 1 base at J, with 10 bases in the middle. The CDR3 extends over 15 amino acids. Here the CDR3 DNA reads TGTGCCAGCAGCCAAGGGCGGGGTTCGAACACTGAAGCTTTCTTT. Its protein is CASSQGRGSNTEAFF.

This clonotype was seen repeatedly, ten times or more. This chain links TRBV12-3 or TRBV12-4 with TRBJ2-1; weak D call: TRBD1 (6 bases). V lost 10 bases, J lost 0 bases, and 13 bases lay in between. There are 14 residues in the CDR3. The CDR3 nucleotides are TGTGCCACCGAGAGGGGGAGCTCCTACAATGAGCAGTTCTTC. As protein: CATERGSSYNEQFF.

This sequence joins TRBV6-6 and TRBJ1-2; possibly TRBD1 for D (6 bases). The CDR3 spans 15 residues. The V and J ends lost 2 bases and 0 bases respectively, with 10 bases between them. Germline V CDR1 and CDR2: MNHNY, SVGAGI (reference sequence). In DNA, the CDR3 is TGTGCCAGCAGTTACCGACAGGTCGCTAACTATGGCTACACCTTC. Residues: CASSYRQVANYGYTF.

J is TRBJ1-6 and V is TRBV7-9; D may be TRBD1 (5 bases). The V end was cut by 1 base, the J end by 5 bases, with 9 bases between. Germline V gene sequence: CDR1 SEHNR, CDR2 FQNEAQ (reference sequence). The length of the CDR3 is 15 residues. CDR3 DNA sequence: TGTGCCAGCAGCTTAGTAGGAGGGGATAATTCACCCCTCCACTTT. Translation: CASSLVGGDNSPLHF.

This clonotype was counted only a few times. The chain recombines TRBV28 with TRBJ2-1; 11 nucleotides agree with TRBD1. This CDR3 comprises 16 residues. The trim removed 8 bases at V and 2 bases at J, leaving 8 bases unmatched. CDR1 and CDR2 from the germline V gene are MDHEN and SYDVKM. Written as DNA, the CDR3 is TGTGCCAGCGAGGACAGGGGGCGCGGAACCTACAATGAGCAGTTCTTC. Translation: CASEDRGRGTYNEQFF.

This clonotype was detected ten times or more. The chain links TRBV7-3 to TRBJ1-6, with TRBD1 matching over 7 bases. V shed 5 bases, J shed 6 bases, and the junction held 7 bases outside the gene matches. CDR3 length: 15 amino acids. CDR1 and CDR2 from the germline V gene are SGHTA and FQGTGA. CDR3 amino acids: CASSERQGANSPLHF. In nucleotides, the CDR3 is TGTGCCAGCAGCGAGAGACAGGGTGCTAATTCACCCCTCCACTTT.

This chain connects TRBV3-1 to TRBJ2-3, with 7 bases fitting TRBD2. The CDR3 has 14 amino acids. Germline V gene data show CDR1 as LGHDT and CDR2 as YNNKEL (reference sequence). Unmatched junction bases numbered 5, after V lost 4 bases and J lost 4 bases. CDR3 coding DNA: TGTGCCAGCAGCCCACGGGGGGAGGCAGATACGCAGTATTTT. Amino acids: CASSPRGEADTQYF.

This clonotype was detected many times. This chain connects TRBV7-2 to TRBJ1-5; D perhaps matches TRBD1 (5 bases). V was pared by 2 bases and J by 3 bases, with 11 bases between. Per germline, CDR1 SGHTA and CDR2 FQGNSA. This CDR3 comprises 15 residues. CDR3 protein: CASSLSGGANQPQHF. The CDR3 bases are TGTGCCAGCAGCTTATCGGGAGGGGCCAATCAGCCCCAGCATTTT. The full variable domain, completed using reference TRBV7-2 and TRBJ1-5, is GAGVSQSPSNKVTEKGKDVELRCDPISGHTALYWYRQSLGQGLEFLIYFQGNSAPDKSGLPSDRFSAERTGGSVSTLTIQRTQQEDSAVYLCASSLSGGANQPQHFGDGTRLSIL.

This clonotype was detected ten times or more. This chain joins TRBV7-2 and TRBJ2-2; tentatively, D is TRBD2 (5 bases). The germline gives CDR1 SGHTA, CDR2 FQGNSA. The CDR3 sequence is 14 residues long. The V and J ends lost 1 base and 7 bases respectively, with 10 bases between them. CDR3 amino acids: CASSLGLTSGELFF. The CDR3 DNA reads as TGTGCCAGCAGCTTAGGTCTTACTAGCGGGGAGCTGTTTTTT.